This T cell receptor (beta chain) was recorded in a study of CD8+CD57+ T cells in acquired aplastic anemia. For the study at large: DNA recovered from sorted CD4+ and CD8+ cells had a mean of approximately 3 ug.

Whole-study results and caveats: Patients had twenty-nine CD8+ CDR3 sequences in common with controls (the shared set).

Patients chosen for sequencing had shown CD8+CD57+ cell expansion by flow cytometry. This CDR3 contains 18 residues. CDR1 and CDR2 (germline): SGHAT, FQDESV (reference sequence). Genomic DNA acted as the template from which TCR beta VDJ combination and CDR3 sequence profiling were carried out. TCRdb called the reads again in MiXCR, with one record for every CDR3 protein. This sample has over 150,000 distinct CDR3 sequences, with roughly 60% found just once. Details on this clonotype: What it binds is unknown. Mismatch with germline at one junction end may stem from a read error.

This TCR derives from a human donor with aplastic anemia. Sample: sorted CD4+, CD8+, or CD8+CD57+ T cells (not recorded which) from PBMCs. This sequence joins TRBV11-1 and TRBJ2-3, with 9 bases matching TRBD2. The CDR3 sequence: CTSSALPPGLASTDTQYF. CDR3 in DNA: TGTACCAGCAGTGCCCTTCCCCCGGGACTAGCTAGCACAGATACGCAGTATTTT.